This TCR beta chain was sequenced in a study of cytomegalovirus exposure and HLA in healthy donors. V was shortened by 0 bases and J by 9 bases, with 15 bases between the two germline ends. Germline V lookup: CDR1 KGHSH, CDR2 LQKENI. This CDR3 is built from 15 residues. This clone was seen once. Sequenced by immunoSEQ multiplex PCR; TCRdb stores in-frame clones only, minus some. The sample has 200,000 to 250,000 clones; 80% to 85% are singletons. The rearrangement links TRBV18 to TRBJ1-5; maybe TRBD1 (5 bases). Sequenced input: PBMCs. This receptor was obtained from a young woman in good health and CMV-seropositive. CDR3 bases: TGTGCCAGCTCACCACCGGCACAGTTGGGGGGGCCCCAGCATTTT. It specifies CASSPPAQLGGPQHF.